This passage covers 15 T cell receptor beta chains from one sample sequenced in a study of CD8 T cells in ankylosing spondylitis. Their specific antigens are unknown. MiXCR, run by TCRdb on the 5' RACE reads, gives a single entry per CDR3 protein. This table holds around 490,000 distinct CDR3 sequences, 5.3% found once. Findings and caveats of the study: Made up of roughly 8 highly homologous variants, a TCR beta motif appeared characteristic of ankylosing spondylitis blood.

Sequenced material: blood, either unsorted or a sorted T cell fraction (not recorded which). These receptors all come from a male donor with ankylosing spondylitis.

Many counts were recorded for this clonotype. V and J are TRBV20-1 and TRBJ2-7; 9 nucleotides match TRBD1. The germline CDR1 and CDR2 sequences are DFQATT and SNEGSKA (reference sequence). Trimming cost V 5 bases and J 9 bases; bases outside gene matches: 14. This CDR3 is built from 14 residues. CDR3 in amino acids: CSALTGTGKLVQYF. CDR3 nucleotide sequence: TGCAGTGCTTTGACCGGGACAGGGAAATTGGTGCAGTACTTC.

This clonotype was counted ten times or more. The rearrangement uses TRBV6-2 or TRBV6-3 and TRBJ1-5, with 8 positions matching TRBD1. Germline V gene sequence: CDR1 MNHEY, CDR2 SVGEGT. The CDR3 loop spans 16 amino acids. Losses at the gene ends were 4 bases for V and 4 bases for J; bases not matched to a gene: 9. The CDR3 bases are TGTGCCAGCAGTTCCGCCGACGACAGGGGTAATCAGCCCCAGCATTTT. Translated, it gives CASSSADDRGNQPQHF.

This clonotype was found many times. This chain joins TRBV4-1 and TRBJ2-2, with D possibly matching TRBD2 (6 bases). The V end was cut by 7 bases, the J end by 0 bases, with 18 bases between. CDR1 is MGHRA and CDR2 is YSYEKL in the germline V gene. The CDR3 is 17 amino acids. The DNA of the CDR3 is TGCGCCAGCAACCCCCGGGGAGGAAGCCCGAACACCGGGGAGCTGTTTTTT. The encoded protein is CASNPRGGSPNTGELFF.

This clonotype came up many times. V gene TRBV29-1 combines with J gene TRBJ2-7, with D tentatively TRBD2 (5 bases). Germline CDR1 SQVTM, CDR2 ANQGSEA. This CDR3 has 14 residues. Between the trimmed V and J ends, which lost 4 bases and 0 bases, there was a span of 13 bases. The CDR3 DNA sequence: TGCAGCGTTGTATCTTGGGCGGGCTCCTACGAGCAGTACTTC. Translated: CSVVSWAGSYEQYF.

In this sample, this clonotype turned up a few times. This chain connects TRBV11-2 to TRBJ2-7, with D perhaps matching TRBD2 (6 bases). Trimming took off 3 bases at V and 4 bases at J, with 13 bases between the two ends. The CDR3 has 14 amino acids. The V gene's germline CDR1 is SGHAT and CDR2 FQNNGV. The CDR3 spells CASSFGGVMYEQYF. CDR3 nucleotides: TGTGCCAGCAGCTTTGGCGGGGTTATGTACGAGCAGTACTTC.

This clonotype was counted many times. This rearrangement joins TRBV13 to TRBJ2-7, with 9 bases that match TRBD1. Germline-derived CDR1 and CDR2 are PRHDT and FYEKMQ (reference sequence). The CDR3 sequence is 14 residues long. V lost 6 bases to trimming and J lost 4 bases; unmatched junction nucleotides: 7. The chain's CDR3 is CASSLQGATYEQYF. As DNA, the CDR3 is TGTGCCAGCAGTTTACAGGGGGCCACTTACGAGCAGTACTTC.

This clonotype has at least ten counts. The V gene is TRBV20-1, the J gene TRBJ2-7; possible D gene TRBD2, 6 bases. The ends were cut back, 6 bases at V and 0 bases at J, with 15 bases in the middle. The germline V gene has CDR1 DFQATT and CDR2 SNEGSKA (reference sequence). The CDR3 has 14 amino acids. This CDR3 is CSANQAGSSYEQYF. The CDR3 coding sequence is TGCAGTGCGAACCAGGCGGGATCCTCCTACGAGCAGTACTTC.

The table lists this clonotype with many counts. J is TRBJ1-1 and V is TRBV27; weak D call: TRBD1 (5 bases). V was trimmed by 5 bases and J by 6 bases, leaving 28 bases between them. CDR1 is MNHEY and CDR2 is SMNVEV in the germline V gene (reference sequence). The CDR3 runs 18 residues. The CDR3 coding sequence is TGTGCCAGCAGTATGCTCCTACCGGGACGTAGAAAGGGTGCTGAAGCTTTCTTT. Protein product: CASSMLLPGRRKGAEAFF.

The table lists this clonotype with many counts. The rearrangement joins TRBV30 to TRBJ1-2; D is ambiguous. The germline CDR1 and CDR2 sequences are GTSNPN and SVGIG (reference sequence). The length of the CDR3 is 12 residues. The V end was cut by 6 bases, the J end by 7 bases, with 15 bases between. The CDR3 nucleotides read TGTGCCTGTGTCCGGGTCTCTTTTGGCTACACCTTC. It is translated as CACVRVSFGYTF.

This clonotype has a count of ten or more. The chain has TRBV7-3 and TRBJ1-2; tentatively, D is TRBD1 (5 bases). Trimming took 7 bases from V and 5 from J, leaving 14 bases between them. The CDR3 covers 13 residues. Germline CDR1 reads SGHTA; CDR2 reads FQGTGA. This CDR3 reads CASTSGGSYGYTF. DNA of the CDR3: TGTGCCAGCACCTCTGGGGGGTCGTATGGCTACACCTTC. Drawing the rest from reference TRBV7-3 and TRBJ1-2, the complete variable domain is GAGVSQTPSNKVTEKGKYVELRCDPISGHTALYWYRQSLGQGPEFLIYFQGTGAADDSGLPNDRFFAVRPEGSVSTLKIQRTERGDSAVYLCASTSGGSYGYTFGSGTRLTVV.

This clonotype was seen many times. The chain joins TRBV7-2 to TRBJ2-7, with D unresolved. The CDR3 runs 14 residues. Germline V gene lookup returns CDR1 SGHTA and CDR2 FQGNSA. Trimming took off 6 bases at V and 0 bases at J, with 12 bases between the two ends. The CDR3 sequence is CASSRQASSYEQYF. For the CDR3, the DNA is TGTGCCAGCAGTCGTCAGGCGTCCTCCTACGAGCAGTACTTC.

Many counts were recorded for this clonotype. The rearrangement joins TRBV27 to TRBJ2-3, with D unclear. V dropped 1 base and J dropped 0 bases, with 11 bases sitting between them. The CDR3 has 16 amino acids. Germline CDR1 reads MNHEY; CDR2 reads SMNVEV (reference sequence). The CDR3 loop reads CASSLLFYSSTDTQYF. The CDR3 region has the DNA TGTGCCAGCAGTTTATTATTCTATTCCAGCACAGATACGCAGTATTTT.

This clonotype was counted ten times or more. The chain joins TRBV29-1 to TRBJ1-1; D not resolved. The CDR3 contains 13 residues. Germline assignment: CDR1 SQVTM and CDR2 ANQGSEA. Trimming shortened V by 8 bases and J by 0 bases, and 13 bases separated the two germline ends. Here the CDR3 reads CSPTRKMNTEAFF. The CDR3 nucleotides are TGCAGCCCGACACGGAAGATGAACACTGAAGCTTTCTTT.

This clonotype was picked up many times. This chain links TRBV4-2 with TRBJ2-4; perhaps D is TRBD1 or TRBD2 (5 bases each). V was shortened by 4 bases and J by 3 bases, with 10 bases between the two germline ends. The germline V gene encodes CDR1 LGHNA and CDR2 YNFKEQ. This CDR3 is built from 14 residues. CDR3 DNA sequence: TGTGCCAGCAGCCGACGGGACGGCAAAAACATTCAGTACTTC. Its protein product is CASSRRDGKNIQYF.

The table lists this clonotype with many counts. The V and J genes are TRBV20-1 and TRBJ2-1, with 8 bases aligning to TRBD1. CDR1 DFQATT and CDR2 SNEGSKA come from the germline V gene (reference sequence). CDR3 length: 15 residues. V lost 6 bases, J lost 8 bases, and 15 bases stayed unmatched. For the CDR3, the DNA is TGCAGTGCCCTAGAAACAGGGGGGCCTAGGGATGAGCAGTTCTTC. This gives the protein CSALETGGPRDEQFF.